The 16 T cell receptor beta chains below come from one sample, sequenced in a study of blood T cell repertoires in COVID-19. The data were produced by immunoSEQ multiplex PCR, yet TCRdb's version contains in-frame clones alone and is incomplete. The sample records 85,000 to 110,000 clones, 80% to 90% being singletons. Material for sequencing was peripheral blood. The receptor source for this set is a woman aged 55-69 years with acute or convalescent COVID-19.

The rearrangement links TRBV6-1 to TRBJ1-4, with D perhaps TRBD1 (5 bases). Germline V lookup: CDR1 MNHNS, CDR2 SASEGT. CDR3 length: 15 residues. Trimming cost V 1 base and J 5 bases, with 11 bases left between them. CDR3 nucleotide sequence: TGTGCCAGCAGTGAAGATGGCGACAGAAATGAAAAACTGTTTTTT. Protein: CASSEDGDRNEKLFF.

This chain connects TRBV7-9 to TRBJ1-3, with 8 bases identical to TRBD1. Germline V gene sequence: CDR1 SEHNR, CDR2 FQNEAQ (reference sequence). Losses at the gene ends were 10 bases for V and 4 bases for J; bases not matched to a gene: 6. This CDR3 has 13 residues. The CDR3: CATNRGAGNTIYF. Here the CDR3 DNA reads TGTGCCACCAACAGGGGGGCAGGAAACACCATATATTTT.

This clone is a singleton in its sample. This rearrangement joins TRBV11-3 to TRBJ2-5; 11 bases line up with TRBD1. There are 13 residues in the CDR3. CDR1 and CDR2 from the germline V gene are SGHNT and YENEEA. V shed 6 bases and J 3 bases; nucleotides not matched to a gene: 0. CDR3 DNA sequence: TGTGCCAGCAGGGGACAGGGGGAAGAGACCCAGTACTTC. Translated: CASRGQGEETQYF.

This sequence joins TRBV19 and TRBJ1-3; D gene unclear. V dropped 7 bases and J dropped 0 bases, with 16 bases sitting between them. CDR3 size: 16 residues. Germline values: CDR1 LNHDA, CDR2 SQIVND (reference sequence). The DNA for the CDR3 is TGTGCCAGTAACTCCGCGCGGGTTAGCTCTGGAAACACCATATATTTT. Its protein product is CASNSARVSSGNTIYF. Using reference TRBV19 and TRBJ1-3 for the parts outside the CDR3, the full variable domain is DGGITQSPKYLFRKEGQNVTLSCEQNLNHDAMYWYRQDPGQGLRLIYYSQIVNDFQKGDIAEGYSVSREKKESFPLTVTSAQKNPTAFYLCASNSARVSSGNTIYFGEGSWLTVV.

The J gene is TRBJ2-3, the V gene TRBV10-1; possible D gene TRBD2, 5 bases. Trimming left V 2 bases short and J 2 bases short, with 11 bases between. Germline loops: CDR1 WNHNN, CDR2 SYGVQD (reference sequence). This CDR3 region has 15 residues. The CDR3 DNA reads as TGCGCCAGCAGTGAGGGTAGCGCGCACACAGATACGCAGTATTTT. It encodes CASSEGSAHTDTQYF.

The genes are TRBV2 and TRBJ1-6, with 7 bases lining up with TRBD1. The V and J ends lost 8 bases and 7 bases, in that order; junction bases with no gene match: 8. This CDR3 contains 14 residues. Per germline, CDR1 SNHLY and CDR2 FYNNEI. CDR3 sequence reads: CASRLQGWNSPLHF. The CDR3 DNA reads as TGTGCCAGCCGCCTACAGGGGTGGAATTCACCCCTCCACTTT.

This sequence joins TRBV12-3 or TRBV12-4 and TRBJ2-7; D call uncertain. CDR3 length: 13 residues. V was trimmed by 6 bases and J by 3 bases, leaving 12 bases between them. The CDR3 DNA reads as TGTGCCAGCAGCCGTACTGAGAACTACGAGCAGTACTTC. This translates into CASSRTENYEQYF.

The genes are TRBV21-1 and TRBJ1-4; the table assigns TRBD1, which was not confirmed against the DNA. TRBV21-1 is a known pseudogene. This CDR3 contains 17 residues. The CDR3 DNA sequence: TGTGCCAGCACGCTAAGGGACAGGGCTCCAACTAATGAAAAACTGTTTTTT. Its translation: CASTLRDRAPTNEKLFF.

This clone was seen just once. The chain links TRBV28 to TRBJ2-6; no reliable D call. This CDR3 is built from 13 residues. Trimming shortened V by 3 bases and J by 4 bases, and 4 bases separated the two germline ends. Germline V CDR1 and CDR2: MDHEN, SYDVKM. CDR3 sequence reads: CASSFRGANVLTF. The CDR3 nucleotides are TGTGCCAGCAGTTTTAGAGGGGCCAACGTCCTGACTTTC.

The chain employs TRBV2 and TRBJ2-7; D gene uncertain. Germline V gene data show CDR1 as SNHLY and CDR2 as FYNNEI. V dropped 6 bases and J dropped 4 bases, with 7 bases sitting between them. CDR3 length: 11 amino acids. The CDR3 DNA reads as TGTGCCAGCAGCCCCCTTTACGAGCAGTACGTC. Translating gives CASSPLYEQYV.

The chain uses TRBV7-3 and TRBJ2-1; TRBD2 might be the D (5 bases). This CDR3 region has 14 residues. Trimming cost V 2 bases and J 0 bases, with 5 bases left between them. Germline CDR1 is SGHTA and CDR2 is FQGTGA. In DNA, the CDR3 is TGTGCCAGCAGCTTAGCGGGCTCCTACAATGAGCAGTTCTTC. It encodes CASSLAGSYNEQFF. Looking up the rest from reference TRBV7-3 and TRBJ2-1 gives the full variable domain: GAGVSQTPSNKVTEKGKYVELRCDPISGHTALYWYRQSLGQGPEFLIYFQGTGAADDSGLPNDRFFAVRPEGSVSTLKIQRTERGDSAVYLCASSLAGSYNEQFFGPGTRLTVL.

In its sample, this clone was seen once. CDR3 in amino acids: CASSIIPSRGNEQYV. In DNA, the CDR3 is TGTGCCAGTAGTATCATCCCCTCCAGGGGGAACGAGCAGTACGTC. The chain couples TRBV19 to TRBJ2-7; TRBD1 matches 7 bases. The CDR3 is 15 amino acids. The V gene end was trimmed by 3 bases and the J gene end by 5 bases; junction bases not matched to a gene: 10. Per germline, CDR1 LNHDA and CDR2 SQIVND (reference sequence).

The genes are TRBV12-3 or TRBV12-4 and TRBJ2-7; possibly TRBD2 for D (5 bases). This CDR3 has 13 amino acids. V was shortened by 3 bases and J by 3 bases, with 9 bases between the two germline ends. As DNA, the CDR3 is TGTGCCAGCAGTTTCGGCGGGTTCTACGAGCAGTACGTC. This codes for CASSFGGFYEQYV.

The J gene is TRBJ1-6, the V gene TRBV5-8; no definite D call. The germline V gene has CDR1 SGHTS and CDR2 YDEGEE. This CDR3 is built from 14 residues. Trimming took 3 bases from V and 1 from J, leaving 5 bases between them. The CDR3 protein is CASSSRSYNSPLHF. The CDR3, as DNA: TGTGCCAGCAGCTCCAGGTCCTATAATTCACCCCTCCACTTT.

The CDR3 DNA follows: TGCGCCAGCAGTTGGTCGGGAGCGGGTCACAATGAGCAGTTCTTC. This encodes CASSWSGAGHNEQFF. This chain links TRBV10-1 with TRBJ2-1; D may be TRBD2 (6 bases). The CDR3 loop spans 15 amino acids. V was shortened by 5 bases and J by 5 bases, with 16 bases between the two germline ends. Germline values: CDR1 WNHNN, CDR2 SYGVQD (reference sequence).

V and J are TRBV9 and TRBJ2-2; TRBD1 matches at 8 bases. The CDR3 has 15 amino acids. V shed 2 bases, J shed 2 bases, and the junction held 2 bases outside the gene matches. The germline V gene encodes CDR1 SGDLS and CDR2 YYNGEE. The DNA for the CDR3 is TGTGCCAGCAGCGTGGACAGGGCAAACACCGGGGAGCTGTTTTTT. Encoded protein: CASSVDRANTGELFF.